These 21 T cell receptor beta chains were all obtained from the same sample, sequenced in a study of blood T cell repertoires in COVID-19. Only in-frame clones appear in the TCRdb table, and some are missing; sequencing was by immunoSEQ multiplex PCR. The sample lists 90,000 to 150,000 clones; roughly four fifths were seen once. The specimen sequenced was peripheral blood. These receptors all stem from a human donor in a cohort sampled during active COVID-19.

The chain joins TRBV5-1 to TRBJ1-2; D gene ambiguous. Trimming removed 3 bases from V and 6 bases from J, with 12 bases in between. In germline, CDR1 is SGHRS, CDR2 YFSETQ. This CDR3 comprises 13 residues. CDR3 nucleotide sequence: TGCGCCAGCAGCTCGGTACCCCCGGATGGCTACACCTTC. The encoded protein is CASSSVPPDGYTF.

The chain is built from TRBV25-1 and TRBJ1-4; 7 nucleotides line up with TRBD1. Germline trimming cut 1 base from V and 8 bases from J; bases unmatched to any gene: 7. Germline loops: CDR1 MGHDK, CDR2 SYGVNS. CDR3 length: 15 amino acids. Here the CDR3 DNA reads TGTGCCAGCAGTGAATTTAACAGGGGCAGCGAAAAACTGTTTTTT. Its translation: CASSEFNRGSEKLFF.

The gene calls are TRBV6-5 and TRBJ1-2; D unresolved. CDR1 is MNHEY and CDR2 is SVGAGI in the germline V gene. CDR3 size: 12 residues. Trimming pared 6 bases from V and 5 bases from J, leaving 10 bases between. The CDR3 nucleotides are TGTGCCAGCAGCTCTTCGGTTTATGGCTACACCTTC. This sequence encodes CASSSSVYGYTF.

The chain is built from TRBV2 and TRBJ1-2, with 8 positions matching TRBD1. V trimming: 3 bases; J trimming: 4 bases; junction bases outside the gene matches: 7. The CDR3 sequence is 15 residues long. Germline values: CDR1 SNHLY, CDR2 FYNNEI. The CDR3 region is CASSEAGGLGYGYTF. The CDR3 DNA sequence: TGTGCCAGCAGTGAGGCAGGGGGCTTAGGCTATGGCTACACCTTC.

This chain joins TRBV19 and TRBJ2-1; 9 nucleotides align to TRBD2. Germline values: CDR1 LNHDA, CDR2 SQIVND (reference sequence). The length of the CDR3 is 18 residues. The V segment lost 1 base and the J segment 4 bases; nucleotides outside the gene matches: 11. CDR3 residues: CASSIVWGGGATYNEQFF. The DNA for the CDR3 is TGTGCCAGTAGTATAGTTTGGGGCGGGGGGGCAACTTACAATGAGCAGTTCTTC.

The chain joins TRBV2 to TRBJ1-6; D unclear. Trimming stripped 1 base from V and 6 bases from J, with 13 bases between. This CDR3 is 16 amino acids long. Per the germline V gene, CDR1 is SNHLY and CDR2 is FYNNEI. CDR3 coding DNA: TGTGCCAGCAGTGAAGTTGAGTTATCTGGTAATTCACCCCTCCACTTT. It translates to CASSEVELSGNSPLHF.

This clone was seen a few times. The chain uses TRBV10-1 and TRBJ1-1; 8 bases map to TRBD1. J was trimmed by 0 bases and V by 4 bases; bases with no gene match: 7. The germline V gene has CDR1 WNHNN and CDR2 SYGVQD (reference sequence). This CDR3 comprises 16 residues. In DNA form, the CDR3 reads TGCGCCAGCAGTGGGACAGGGTTCGGATTGAACACTGAAGCTTTCTTT. It is translated as CASSGTGFGLNTEAFF.

This clone was recorded once. The CDR3: CASRDNQAAEAFF. The DNA for the CDR3 is TGTGCCAGCAGGGATAATCAGGCAGCTGAAGCTTTCTTT. V gene TRBV7-9 combines with J gene TRBJ1-1, with D uncertain. Deletions cut 6 bases from V and 6 bases from J, with 14 bases between. This CDR3 contains 13 residues. Per germline, CDR1 SEHNR and CDR2 FQNEAQ (reference sequence).

The CDR3 protein is CASSGGTSGVEQFF. The CDR3 DNA is TGTGCCAGCAGCGGCGGGACTAGCGGGGTTGAGCAGTTCTTC. The chain links TRBV9 to TRBJ2-1, with 13 bases fitting TRBD2. The J segment lost 9 bases and the V segment lost 3 bases, leaving 3 bases of the junction unmatched. Germline V gives CDR1 SGDLS, CDR2 YYNGEE. The CDR3 covers 14 residues.

The chain carries TRBV6-6 and TRBJ2-7; D is ambiguous. The V end was cut by 4 bases, the J end by 0 bases, with 10 bases between. This CDR3 region has 14 residues. From germline, CDR1 is MNHNY and CDR2 SVGAGI (reference sequence). The CDR3, as DNA: TGTGCCAGCAGTTTCGGCAGGATCTCCTACGAGCAGTACTTC. Its protein product is CASSFGRISYEQYF.

The chain uses TRBV5-8 and TRBJ2-1; 7 positions match TRBD1. Germline V gene data show CDR1 as SGHTS and CDR2 as YDEGEE. The J segment lost 7 bases and the V segment lost 0 bases, leaving 7 bases of the junction unmatched. The CDR3 runs to 15 residues. CDR3 sequence (DNA): TGTGCCAGCAGCTTGGGGGACAGCGTAGGGAATGAGCAGTTCTTC. It specifies CASSLGDSVGNEQFF.

The V and J genes are TRBV10-1 and TRBJ2-7; 9 positions match TRBD1. Trimming took 5 bases from V and 1 from J; bases not matched to a gene: 3. The CDR3 is 14 amino acids. Germline loops: CDR1 WNHNN, CDR2 SYGVQD (reference sequence). For the CDR3, the DNA is TGCGCCAGCAGTCCCGGGACAGGGTCCTACGAGCAGTACTTC. Protein product: CASSPGTGSYEQYF.

This chain links TRBV19 with TRBJ2-1, with 12 bases lining up with TRBD2. The germline V gene encodes CDR1 LNHDA and CDR2 SQIVND (reference sequence). The CDR3 covers 16 residues. V shed 6 bases, J shed 8 bases, and the junction held 11 bases outside the gene matches. CDR3 nucleotide sequence: TGTGCCAGTAGAAACACTCTAGCGGGGGGGCATGATGAGCAGTTCTTC. Its protein product is CASRNTLAGGHDEQFF.

The chain combines TRBV10-2 with TRBJ2-3; 10 bases are shared with TRBD2. The trim removed 8 bases at V and 2 bases at J, leaving 10 bases unmatched. The CDR3 length is 16 residues. Germline-derived CDR1 and CDR2 are WSHSY and SAAADI. The CDR3, as DNA: TGCGCCAGCTATGAGTGGACTAGCGGAACCACAGATACGCAGTATTTT. Protein product: CASYEWTSGTTDTQYF.

The rearrangement uses TRBV7-2 and TRBJ2-3; the match to TRBD2 covers 7 bases. Trimming took 2 bases from V and 7 from J; bases not matched to a gene: 6. This CDR3 region has 14 residues. Per germline, CDR1 SGHTA and CDR2 FQGNSA. CDR3 sequence: CASSLIAGRNTQYF. Here the CDR3 DNA reads TGTGCCAGCAGCTTAATAGCGGGTCGTAATACGCAGTATTTT.

The chain links TRBV19 to TRBJ2-7, with D possibly TRBD2 on 6 matching bases. The CDR3 has 14 amino acids. Germline loops: CDR1 LNHDA, CDR2 SQIVND (reference sequence). V gave up 4 bases and J gave up 1 base, with 11 bases separating them. The CDR3 spells CASSTVGGSYEQYF. The CDR3 region has the DNA TGTGCCAGTAGTACGGTCGGAGGGTCCTACGAGCAGTACTTC.

The rearrangement links TRBV24-1 to TRBJ2-5, with a weak D call TRBD2 (7 bases). Between the trimmed V and J ends, which lost 4 bases and 2 bases, there was a span of 13 bases. The CDR3 is made up of 15 amino acids. The germline CDR1 and CDR2 sequences are KGHDR and SFDVKD. Written as DNA, the CDR3 is TGTGCCACCAGTGACCCCGGGGGGCCTCAAGAGACCCAGTACTTC. It translates to CATSDPGGPQETQYF.

The chain couples TRBV2 to TRBJ2-1, with TRBD2 matching over 7 bases. Trimming cost V 4 bases and J 4 bases; bases outside gene matches: 4. Germline CDR1 reads SNHLY; CDR2 reads FYNNEI. This CDR3 spans 14 amino acids. CDR3: CASSGGLPYNEQFF. The CDR3 nucleotides are TGTGCCAGCAGTGGGGGACTACCTTACAATGAGCAGTTCTTC.

This clone was recorded a few times. This rearrangement joins TRBV7-2 to TRBJ1-5; TRBD1 agrees at 7 bases. The CDR3 length is 14 residues. V trimming: 3 bases; J trimming: 6 bases; junction bases outside the gene matches: 5. CDR1 and CDR2 (germline): SGHTA, FQGNSA. The CDR3 reads CASSFRQGTQPQHF. The CDR3 nucleotides read TGTGCCAGCAGCTTCAGACAGGGCACTCAGCCCCAGCATTTT.

This clone was seen a few times. The chain employs TRBV5-1 and TRBJ2-2, with D maybe TRBD2 (5 bases). CDR3 length: 15 amino acids. Trimming stripped 5 bases from V and 0 bases from J, with 11 bases between. Germline V gene sequence: CDR1 SGHRS, CDR2 YFSETQ. The CDR3 region is CASRPRLSNTGELFF. CDR3 nucleotides: TGCGCCAGCAGGCCGCGACTATCGAACACCGGGGAGCTGTTTTTT.

This clone was counted once. This sequence joins TRBV19 and TRBJ2-7; 10 bases agree with TRBD2. This CDR3 spans 14 amino acids. V lost 4 bases to trimming and J lost 2 bases; unmatched junction nucleotides: 2. Per germline, CDR1 LNHDA and CDR2 SQIVND (reference sequence). The CDR3 reads CASSNSGGPYEQYF. CDR3 nucleotides: TGTGCCAGTAGTAATAGCGGGGGGCCCTACGAGCAGTACTTC.